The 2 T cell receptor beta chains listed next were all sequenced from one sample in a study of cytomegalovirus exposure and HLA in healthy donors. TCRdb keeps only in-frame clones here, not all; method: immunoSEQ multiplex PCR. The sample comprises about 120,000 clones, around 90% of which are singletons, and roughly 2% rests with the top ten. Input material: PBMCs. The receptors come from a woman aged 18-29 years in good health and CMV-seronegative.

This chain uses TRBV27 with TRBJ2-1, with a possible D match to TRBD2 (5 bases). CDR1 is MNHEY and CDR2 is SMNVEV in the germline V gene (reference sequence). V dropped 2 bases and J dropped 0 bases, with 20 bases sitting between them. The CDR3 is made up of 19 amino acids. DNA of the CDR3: TGTGCCAGCAGTTTACGTTGGGTCGACTACGTTAGCTCCTACAATGAGCAGTTCTTC. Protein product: CASSLRWVDYVSSYNEQFF.

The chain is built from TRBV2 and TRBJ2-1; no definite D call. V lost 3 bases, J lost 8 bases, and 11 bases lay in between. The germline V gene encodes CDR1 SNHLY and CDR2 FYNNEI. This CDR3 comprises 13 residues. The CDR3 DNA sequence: TGTGCCAGCAGTGACCTAGTGAGCGATGAGCAGTTCTTC. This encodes CASSDLVSDEQFF.